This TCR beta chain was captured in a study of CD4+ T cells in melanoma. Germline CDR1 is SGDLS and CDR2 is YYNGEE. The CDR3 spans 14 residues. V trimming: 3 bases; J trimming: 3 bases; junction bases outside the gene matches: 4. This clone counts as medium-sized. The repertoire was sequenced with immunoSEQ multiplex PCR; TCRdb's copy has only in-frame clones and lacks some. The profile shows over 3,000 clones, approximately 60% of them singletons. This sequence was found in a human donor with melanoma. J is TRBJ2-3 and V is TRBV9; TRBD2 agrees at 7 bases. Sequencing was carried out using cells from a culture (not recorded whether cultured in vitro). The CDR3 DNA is TGTGCCAGCAGCGGGGGGGGTGGGACAGATACGCAGTATTTT. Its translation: CASSGGGGTDTQYF. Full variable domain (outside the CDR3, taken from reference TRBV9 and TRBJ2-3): DSGVTQTPKHLITATGQRVTLRCSPRSGDLSVYWYQQSLDQGLQFLIQYYNGEERAKGNILERFSAQQFPDLHSELNLSSLELGDSALYFCASSGGGGTDTQYFGPGTRLTVL.